Listed here is a single TCR beta chain. Which cohort a participant joined came from the clinical history participants gave. V lost 2 bases, J lost 7 bases, and 12 bases lay in between. CDR1 and CDR2 from the germline V gene are SEHNR and FQNEAQ (reference sequence). The CDR3 extends over 13 amino acids. This sample stems from a study of blood T cell repertoires in COVID-19. Sequencing used immunoSEQ multiplex PCR; TCRdb keeps in-frame clones, though not all of them. The sample consists of 150,000 to 200,000 clones, roughly nine tenths of them appearing once. The V call is TRBV7-9, the J call TRBJ2-7, with D maybe TRBD1 (6 bases). Sequenced input: PBMCs or T cells enriched from blood (not recorded which). This clonotype was sampled from a human donor with acute COVID-19. The donor label of this sample is uncertain. This CDR3 is CASSLRDIGEQYF. The CDR3 DNA sequence: TGTGCCAGCAGCTTAAGGGACATCGGTGAGCAGTACTTC.